These 21 T cell receptor beta chains came from one sample sequenced in a study of blood T cell repertoires in COVID-19. Produced via immunoSEQ multiplex PCR; TCRdb's table is partial and in-frame only. The sample has about 340,000 clones, about 92% seen once. The sequenced sample consisted of PBMCs or T cells enriched from blood (not recorded which). These receptors were obtained from a woman in her thirties who had recovered from COVID-19.

V usage is TRBV7-3 and J usage is TRBJ1-2; 8 bases align to TRBD1. The CDR3 is made up of 16 amino acids. The trim removed 4 bases at V and 3 bases at J, leaving 10 bases unmatched. Germline CDR1 and CDR2: SGHTA and FQGTGA. The CDR3 here is CASSSVRDRSDYGYTF. In DNA form, the CDR3 reads TGTGCCAGCAGCTCGGTTCGGGACAGGTCTGACTATGGCTACACCTTC.

The V gene is TRBV29-1, the J gene TRBJ2-2, with D perhaps TRBD2 (6 bases). Between the trimmed V and J ends, which lost 4 bases and 0 bases, there was a span of 9 bases. Germline CDR1 SQVTM, CDR2 ANQGSEA. The CDR3 is 14 residues long. The CDR3 DNA reads TGCAGCGTTGTGGGGAGGACGAACACCGGGGAGCTGTTTTTT. Its translation: CSVVGRTNTGELFF.

This clone has just one count. The V gene is TRBV6-5, the J gene TRBJ2-2; 9 positions agree with TRBD1. The CDR3 is 15 amino acids. With V trimmed by 4 bases and J by 4 bases, 4 bases remained unmatched. CDR1 is MNHEY and CDR2 is SVGAGI in the germline V gene. This CDR3 is CASSWTGAGTGELFF. The CDR3 DNA reads TGTGCCAGCAGTTGGACAGGGGCTGGCACCGGGGAGCTGTTTTTT.

The chain uses TRBV12-3 or TRBV12-4 and TRBJ2-7, with a weak D call TRBD1 (5 bases). The CDR3 is 13 residues long. Trimming removed 1 base at V and 3 bases at J, with 7 bases between. The CDR3 protein is CASSLGQYYEQYF. CDR3 coding DNA: TGTGCCAGCAGTTTAGGACAGTACTACGAGCAGTACTTC.

V and J are TRBV30 and TRBJ2-7, with D possibly TRBD1 on 6 matching bases. Germline CDR1 is GTSNPN and CDR2 is SVGIG (reference sequence). Trimming cost V 0 bases and J 4 bases, with 16 bases left between them. The CDR3 length is 15 residues. The CDR3 loop reads CAWSVRTQQGYEQYF. The CDR3 coding sequence is TGTGCCTGGAGTGTCCGAACTCAACAGGGTTACGAGCAGTACTTC.

The chain is built from TRBV5-1 and TRBJ2-2; TRBD1 aligns across 11 bases. The junction had 6 bases not matched to a gene; V was cut back by 4 bases and J by 4 bases. CDR1 is SGHRS, CDR2 YFSETQ, per germline. The CDR3 is 16 residues long. The CDR3 spells CASSKGTGGATGELFF. The DNA of the CDR3 is TGCGCCAGCAGCAAAGGGACAGGGGGGGCCACCGGGGAGCTGTTTTTT.

J is TRBJ2-3 and V is TRBV9; D is perhaps TRBD1 (6 bases). The length of the CDR3 is 15 residues. Germline loops: CDR1 SGDLS, CDR2 YYNGEE. V dropped 0 bases and J dropped 0 bases, with 8 bases sitting between them. In nucleotides, the CDR3 is TGTGCCAGCAGCGTAGGGGACATCAGCACAGATACGCAGTATTTT. Translated: CASSVGDISTDTQYF.

CDR3 residues: CASSPPWGQNNQPQHF. The CDR3 DNA follows: TGTGCCAGCAGTCCCCCCTGGGGACAGAATAATCAGCCCCAGCATTTT. The chain uses TRBV28 and TRBJ1-5, with 7 bases that match TRBD1. CDR1 is MDHEN, CDR2 SYDVKM, per germline. This CDR3 region has 16 residues. The V gene end was trimmed by 5 bases and the J gene end by 4 bases; junction bases not matched to a gene: 11.

For the CDR3, the DNA is TGTGCCAGCAGCTTGCCCGGGGATAGGAGCAATCAGCCCCAGCATTTT. Amino acids: CASSLPGDRSNQPQHF. The rearrangement uses TRBV6-4 and TRBJ1-5, with D unclear. This CDR3 is 16 amino acids long. Trimming stripped 6 bases from V and 1 base from J, with 16 bases between. The germline V gene encodes CDR1 MRHNA and CDR2 SNTAGT.

The gene calls are TRBV18 and TRBJ1-2, with 9 bases identical to TRBD1. Germline CDR1 is KGHSH and CDR2 is LQKENI. With V trimmed by 5 bases and J by 6 bases, 10 bases remained unmatched. The CDR3 consists of 15 residues. As DNA, the CDR3 is TGTGCCAGCTCATCTAGGAGGACAGGGGATGATGGCTACACCTTC. It is translated as CASSSRRTGDDGYTF.

The gene calls are TRBV7-3 and TRBJ2-5; 7 bases fit TRBD1. V shed 3 bases, J shed 5 bases, and the junction held 3 bases outside the gene matches. The CDR3 is 13 amino acids. CDR1 and CDR2 from the germline V gene are SGHTA and FQGTGA. The CDR3 nucleotides read TGTGCCAGCAGCTTTGACAGGGACGAGACCCAGTACTTC. Encoded protein: CASSFDRDETQYF. Filled out from reference TRBV7-3 and TRBJ2-5, the complete variable domain reads GAGVSQTPSNKVTEKGKYVELRCDPISGHTALYWYRQSLGQGPEFLIYFQGTGAADDSGLPNDRFFAVRPEGSVSTLKIQRTERGDSAVYLCASSFDRDETQYFGPGTRLLVL.

The CDR3 nucleotides read TGTGCCAGCAGTTACCAGGGTTCTGGAAACACCATATATTTT. Amino acid sequence: CASSYQGSGNTIYF. This chain links TRBV5-4 with TRBJ1-3; a weak D match, TRBD1 (5 bases). The germline V gene has CDR1 SGHNT and CDR2 YYREEE (reference sequence). This CDR3 contains 14 residues. The V and J ends lost 5 bases and 1 base respectively, with 10 bases between them.

The gene calls are TRBV12-3 or TRBV12-4 and TRBJ1-5; 8 positions match TRBD1. The CDR3 contains 13 residues. Trimming at V came to 1 base and at J to 11 bases, leaving 4 bases not matched to a gene. The CDR3 DNA follows: TGTGCCAGCAGTTTAGGGCAGGGGGCGTCCCAGCATTTT. It translates to CASSLGQGASQHF.

The gene calls are TRBV28 and TRBJ1-5; 9 bases fit TRBD1. The CDR3 sequence is 17 residues long. V trimming: 7 bases; J trimming: 2 bases; junction bases outside the gene matches: 12. Germline values: CDR1 MDHEN, CDR2 SYDVKM. CDR3 in DNA: TGTGCCAGCACCGGACGGGACAGGGCGTGGCGCAATCAGCCCCAGCATTTT. This gives the protein CASTGRDRAWRNQPQHF.

V and J are TRBV7-8 and TRBJ2-7; TRBD1 matches at 9 bases. Germline V gene data show CDR1 as SGHVS and CDR2 as FQNEAQ. This CDR3 is built from 11 residues. After removal of 6 bases from V and 11 bases from J, the junction contained 5 bases not matched to a gene. CDR3 in amino acids: CASRRTGEKYF. The CDR3 DNA reads TGTGCCAGCAGACGGACAGGGGAGAAGTACTTC.

This clone was observed a single time. This chain uses TRBV5-4 with TRBJ2-6; 10 bases fit TRBD1. Germline trimming cut 4 bases from V and 4 bases from J; bases unmatched to any gene: 11. The length of the CDR3 is 18 residues. Looked up from germline, CDR1 is SGHNT and CDR2 is YYREEE (reference sequence). The CDR3 is CASSIGTGASGGANVLTF. Written as DNA, the CDR3 is TGTGCCAGCAGCATCGGGACAGGGGCCTCTGGAGGGGCCAACGTCCTGACTTTC.

V and J are TRBV5-4 and TRBJ2-7; D might be TRBD2 (6 bases). Germline-derived CDR1 and CDR2 are SGHNT and YYREEE (reference sequence). This CDR3 contains 14 residues. V shed 4 bases and J shed 0 bases, with 11 bases lying between them. The CDR3 loop reads CASSTLAVSYEQYF. CDR3 coding DNA: TGTGCCAGCAGCACATTAGCGGTCTCCTACGAGCAGTACTTC.

The chain recombines TRBV6-2 or TRBV6-3 with TRBJ1-5; 10 bases are shared with TRBD1. Germline V CDR1 and CDR2: MNHEY, SVGEGT. V lost 0 bases to trimming and J lost 1 base; unmatched junction nucleotides: 12. The CDR3 totals 20 residues. The DNA of the CDR3 is TGTGCCAGCAGTTACTCGCGGGACAGGGGTACGTTTAGGAGCAATCAGCCCCAGCATTTT. This gives the protein CASSYSRDRGTFRSNQPQHF.

The CDR3 reads CASSFEQAGGEKLFF. CDR3 coding DNA: TGTGCCAGCAGTTTTGAACAGGCGGGGGGTGAAAAACTGTTTTTT. This sequence joins TRBV28 and TRBJ1-4, with TRBD1 as a possible D gene (5 bases). Germline assignment: CDR1 MDHEN and CDR2 SYDVKM. Trimming left V 3 bases short and J 7 bases short, with 15 bases between. This CDR3 comprises 15 residues.

This chain connects TRBV20-1 to TRBJ2-1; D ambiguous. The CDR3 extends over 10 amino acids. Germline lookup yields CDR1 DFQATT and CDR2 SNEGSKA (reference sequence). The germline V and J ends were trimmed by 4 bases and 8 bases, with 6 bases remaining between them. The CDR3 loop is CSAKRDEQFF. The CDR3 DNA reads as TGCAGTGCTAAACGGGATGAGCAGTTCTTC.

This clone appeared once. The CDR3 sequence is CASRKDSSGSSEQYF. The CDR3 nucleotides are TGTGCCAGCAGGAAAGACTCCAGCGGTAGCTCCGAGCAGTACTTC. The gene calls are TRBV6-5 and TRBJ2-7; a possible D gene is TRBD2 (5 bases). The V and J ends lost 6 bases and 6 bases respectively, with 21 bases between them. Germline lookup yields CDR1 MNHEY and CDR2 SVGAGI. This CDR3 has 15 residues.